Shown below are 25 T cell receptor beta chains from a single sample sequenced in a study of T-cell memory formation after mild COVID-19. TCRdb processed the 5' RACE reads anew with MiXCR; each CDR3 protein has one entry. The sample yields hundreds of thousands of distinct CDR3 sequences, roughly a quarter seen once. Sequenced sample: PBMCs or a T cell subset sorted from them (not recorded which). The receptors here all came from an adult woman who had mild COVID-19 (a few samples of this study predate the infection). Cell type and time point are not known.

In nucleotides, the CDR3 is TGTGCCAGCAGCCCCGATATCACGAAAGAGACCCAGTACTTC. Its translation is CASSPDITKETQYF. This chain connects TRBV7-9 to TRBJ2-5; D ambiguous. The CDR3 spans 14 residues. Germline lookup yields CDR1 SEHNR and CDR2 FQNEAQ (reference sequence). The V and J ends lost 5 bases and 3 bases respectively, with 13 bases between them.

This clonotype was seen only a few times. Here the CDR3 reads CASSRAHSLSQETQYF. The CDR3 DNA reads TGTGCCAGCAGCCGGGCCCACTCCCTTTCCCAAGAGACCCAGTACTTC. J is TRBJ2-5 and V is TRBV4-2; D gene unclear. The CDR3 has 16 residues. CDR1 is LGHNA and CDR2 is YNFKEQ in the germline V gene. The V gene lost 4 bases and the J gene lost 1 base, with 16 bases spanning the gap.

The table lists this clonotype with a few counts. The chain couples TRBV6-5 to TRBJ1-1; D unclear. The CDR3 is 14 amino acids. Per germline, CDR1 MNHEY and CDR2 SVGAGI. Trimming removed 6 bases at V and 1 base at J, with 12 bases between. The CDR3 nucleotides are TGTGCCAGCAGAGGTGGCGGATGGAACACTGAAGCTTTCTTT. It yields the protein CASRGGGWNTEAFF.

This clonotype showed up just a few times. The rearrangement links TRBV12-3 or TRBV12-4 to TRBJ2-7, with 8 positions matching TRBD2. There are 18 residues in the CDR3. V lost 7 bases, J lost 3 bases, and 20 bases stayed unmatched. In DNA form, the CDR3 reads TGTGCCAGCATCCCCCGCGGCAGGACGGGACTAGAAGGCTACGAGCAGTACTTC. Residues: CASIPRGRTGLEGYEQYF.

The table lists this clonotype with a count of one. The chain combines TRBV7-6 with TRBJ2-5, with D unresolved. CDR1 SGHVS and CDR2 FNYEAQ come from the germline V gene. Trimming removed 6 bases from V and 7 bases from J, with 12 bases in between. The CDR3 spans 12 residues. The CDR3 protein is CASRGPSGTQYF. The CDR3 DNA is TGTGCCAGCAGAGGCCCCTCGGGGACCCAGTACTTC.

This clonotype was seen many times. Here the CDR3 reads CASNYDVGYEQYF. The CDR3 DNA follows: TGTGCCAGCAACTACGACGTGGGCTACGAGCAGTACTTC. This chain uses TRBV5-5 with TRBJ2-7; D is uncertain. The CDR3 is 13 residues long. Germline V gene lookup returns CDR1 SGHKS and CDR2 YYEKEE (reference sequence). Between the trimmed V and J ends, which lost 6 bases and 3 bases, there was a span of 13 bases.

This clonotype was picked up a small number of times. The CDR3 region is CASSPGLAGGTSTDTQYF. CDR3 nucleotide sequence: TGCGCCAGCAGCCCAGGACTAGCGGGGGGCACTAGCACAGATACGCAGTATTTT. This rearrangement joins TRBV5-1 to TRBJ2-3; 14 nucleotides align to TRBD2. CDR1 SGHRS and CDR2 YFSETQ come from the germline V gene. CDR3 length: 18 residues. Unmatched junction bases numbered 7, after V lost 4 bases and J lost 0 bases. The full variable domain, its missing parts supplied by reference TRBV5-1 and TRBJ2-3, is KAGVTQTPRYLIKTRGQQVTLSCSPISGHRSVSWYQQTPGQGLQFLFEYFSETQRNKGNFPGRFSGRQFSNSRSEMNVSTLELGDSALYLCASSPGLAGGTSTDTQYFGPGTRLTVL.

The V gene is TRBV5-1, the J gene TRBJ1-4; 10 nucleotides agree with TRBD1. The trim removed 4 bases at V and 6 bases at J, leaving 9 bases unmatched. This CDR3 contains 16 residues. Germline lookup yields CDR1 SGHRS and CDR2 YFSETQ. CDR3 amino acids: CASSPGQGRWDEKLFF. The DNA of the CDR3 is TGCGCCAGCAGCCCGGGACAGGGGAGATGGGATGAAAAACTGTTTTTT.

V and J are TRBV5-1 and TRBJ1-1; D perhaps matches TRBD1 (5 bases). Trimming removed 5 bases at V and 6 bases at J, with 17 bases between. The CDR3 covers 14 residues. Per germline, CDR1 SGHRS and CDR2 YFSETQ. The CDR3 loop reads CASRQDTRGSEAFF. CDR3 coding DNA: TGCGCCAGCAGACAGGACACCCGGGGGTCTGAAGCTTTCTTT. Full variable domain (rest looked up from reference TRBV5-1 and TRBJ1-1): KAGVTQTPRYLIKTRGQQVTLSCSPISGHRSVSWYQQTPGQGLQFLFEYFSETQRNKGNFPGRFSGRQFSNSRSEMNVSTLELGDSALYLCASRQDTRGSEAFFGQGTRLTVV.

This clonotype has only a few counts. V gene TRBV20-1 combines with J gene TRBJ1-2; D is unresolved. CDR3 length: 14 amino acids. CDR1 is DFQATT and CDR2 is SNEGSKA in the germline V gene (reference sequence). Trimming stripped 0 bases from V and 4 bases from J, with 12 bases between. The CDR3 region has the DNA TGCAGTGCTAGAGACGCCGGACTGAGCTATGGCTACACCTTC. Translating gives CSARDAGLSYGYTF.

This clonotype was seen a few times. The chain combines TRBV20-1 with TRBJ2-7, with TRBD1 as a possible D gene (6 bases). The germline V and J ends were trimmed by 6 bases and 3 bases, with 15 bases remaining between them. Germline V gives CDR1 DFQATT, CDR2 SNEGSKA (reference sequence). The CDR3 sequence is 13 residues long. The CDR3 nucleotides read TGCAGTGCCCTGCGACAGGAAAACTACGAGCAGTACTTC. As protein: CSALRQENYEQYF.

A few counts support this clonotype. The chain recombines TRBV18 with TRBJ2-5; 9 bases map to TRBD1. V gave up 5 bases and J gave up 2 bases; unmatched junction bases: 6. Germline assignment: CDR1 KGHSH and CDR2 LQKENI. The CDR3 consists of 15 residues. For the CDR3, the DNA is TGTGCCAGCTCATTCGGGACAGGGACACAAGAGACCCAGTACTTC. Its translation is CASSFGTGTQETQYF.

This clonotype was observed a few times. The V call is TRBV7-9, the J call TRBJ1-5; no definite D call. Trimming took off 1 base at V and 7 bases at J, with 11 bases between the two ends. Germline V lookup: CDR1 SEHNR, CDR2 FQNEAQ (reference sequence). The CDR3 is 14 amino acids. The CDR3 protein is CASSLDGPRQPQHF. The DNA of the CDR3 is TGTGCCAGCAGCTTAGACGGACCCAGGCAGCCCCAGCATTTT.

This clonotype occurred a few times. The chain is built from TRBV11-2 and TRBJ2-2, with D uncertain. Trimming left V 3 bases short and J 4 bases short, with 12 bases between. CDR3 length: 15 residues. In germline, CDR1 is SGHAT, CDR2 FQNNGV. The CDR3 sequence: CASSFGTAVTGELFF. The CDR3, as DNA: TGTGCCAGCAGCTTCGGCACGGCGGTCACCGGGGAGCTGTTTTTT.

This clonotype turned up a few times. V is TRBV30 and J is TRBJ1-6; no reliable D call. V was trimmed by 1 base and J by 7 bases, leaving 8 bases between them. The germline gives CDR1 GTSNPN, CDR2 SVGIG (reference sequence). This CDR3 has 13 amino acids. CDR3 sequence reads: CAWSERQNSPLHF. The DNA for the CDR3 is TGTGCCTGGAGTGAGAGACAAAATTCACCCCTCCACTTT. Using reference TRBV30 and TRBJ1-6 for the parts outside the CDR3, the full variable domain is SQTIHQWPATLVQPVGSPLSLECTVEGTSNPNLYWYRQAAGRGLQLLFYSVGIGQISSEVPQNLSASRPQDRQFILSSKKLLLSDSGFYLCAWSERQNSPLHFGNGTRLTVT.

V is TRBV15 and J is TRBJ2-6; unclear D gene. V was trimmed by 6 bases and J by 0 bases, leaving 9 bases between them. The CDR3 consists of 15 residues. From germline, CDR1 is LNHNV and CDR2 YYDKDF (reference sequence). CDR3 sequence: CATSTRNSGANVLTF. The CDR3 nucleotides read TGTGCCACCAGTACACGGAACTCTGGGGCCAACGTCCTGACTTTC.

The chain combines TRBV4-1 with TRBJ1-5; D unclear. Trimming removed 0 bases at V and 4 bases at J, with 13 bases between. This CDR3 has 16 amino acids. CDR1 is MGHRA, CDR2 YSYEKL, per germline. CDR3 sequence (DNA): TGCGCCAGCAGCCAAGATGTAGTCATACGAAATCAGCCCCAGCATTTT. Translating gives CASSQDVVIRNQPQHF.

The chain combines TRBV5-1 with TRBJ2-7; D is undetermined. The CDR3 is made up of 13 amino acids. Germline V gene lookup returns CDR1 SGHRS and CDR2 YFSETQ. V gave up 0 bases and J gave up 2 bases, with 6 bases separating them. The CDR3 DNA is TGCGCCAGCAGCTTGGAGAAGACCTACGAGCAGTACTTC. Protein: CASSLEKTYEQYF.

The chain is built from TRBV5-1 and TRBJ2-5, with D perhaps assigned TRBD1 or TRBD2 (6 bases each). CDR1 and CDR2 from the germline V gene are SGHRS and YFSETQ. V lost 4 bases and J lost 5, with 18 bases in between. CDR3 length equals 15 residues. CDR3 sequence reads: CASSELGGQHETQYF. CDR3 DNA sequence: TGCGCCAGCAGCGAATTAGGGGGGCAACACGAGACCCAGTACTTC.

V and J are TRBV7-2 and TRBJ1-5; unclear D gene. The CDR3 covers 15 residues. Germline V gene sequence: CDR1 SGHTA, CDR2 FQGNSA. V was shortened by 1 base and J by 5 bases, with 12 bases between the two germline ends. This chain's CDR3 is CASSLGGGAYQPQHF. The CDR3 coding sequence is TGTGCCAGCAGCTTAGGTGGTGGTGCATATCAGCCCCAGCATTTT.

This clonotype was observed a handful of times. V and J are TRBV4-1 and TRBJ1-1; D is ambiguous. The CDR3 is 14 residues long. V was cut by 3 bases and J by 1 base, with 9 bases left in between. From germline, CDR1 is MGHRA and CDR2 YSYEKL. CDR3 coding DNA: TGCGCCAGCAGCCAGGGCCAGGAGAACACTGAAGCTTTCTTT. It is translated as CASSQGQENTEAFF.

This chain links TRBV7-2 with TRBJ2-3; 8 nucleotides agree with TRBD1. The CDR3 length is 16 residues. V was clipped by 7 bases and J by 6 bases; unmatched bases: 15. The V gene's germline CDR1 is SGHTA and CDR2 FQGNSA. The CDR3 sequence is CASTLSRTGLSDTQYF. Written as DNA, the CDR3 is TGTGCCAGCACCCTTAGTAGGACAGGGTTGAGTGATACGCAGTATTTT.

This clonotype has a handful of counts. The chain carries TRBV15 and TRBJ1-2; D is perhaps TRBD1 (5 bases). The germline gives CDR1 LNHNV, CDR2 YYDKDF (reference sequence). V shed 0 bases and J shed 6 bases, with 8 bases lying between them. The CDR3 contains 13 residues. As DNA, the CDR3 is TGTGCCACCAGCAGAGAGGGGCGGGATGGCTACACCTTC. It codes for CATSREGRDGYTF.

This clonotype was seen a few times. The V gene is TRBV12-3 or TRBV12-4, the J gene TRBJ1-2, with D possibly TRBD1 on 5 matching bases. This CDR3 has 15 amino acids. V dropped 3 bases and J dropped 0 bases, with 11 bases sitting between them. The CDR3, as DNA: TGTGCCAGCAGTTTCGGGGGAGTAGCTAACTATGGCTACACCTTC. Encoded protein: CASSFGGVANYGYTF.

The chain employs TRBV6-6 and TRBJ2-7, with D perhaps matching TRBD1 (5 bases). The length of the CDR3 is 13 residues. The germline V gene encodes CDR1 MNHNY and CDR2 SVGAGI (reference sequence). V was clipped by 8 bases and J by 2 bases, with 13 bases between them. CDR3 in amino acids: CASGAGPTYEQYF. The CDR3 DNA reads TGTGCCAGCGGAGCAGGGCCCACCTACGAGCAGTACTTC.